This T cell receptor beta chain is drawn from a study of a mutant IDH1 vaccine in newly diagnosed glioma. Comments on this clone: Its antigen is not identified.

Method: immunoSEQ multiplex PCR; TCRdb's copy keeps in-frame clones and lacks some. The table includes around 100,000 clones, just under 90% detected once. The germline gives CDR1 GTSNPN, CDR2 SVGIG (reference sequence). After removal of 6 bases from V and 7 bases from J, the junction contained 5 bases not matched to a gene. The CDR3 covers 12 residues. Indicated time point: week 47, end of study. It was 300 ug of mutant IDH1 20-mer peptide that made up each vaccine dose, given with topical imiquimod. This TCR derives from a woman aged 50 to 60 with glioma. This rearrangement joins TRBV30 to TRBJ2-1; the match to TRBD1 covers 8 bases. Sequencing used PBMCs, obtained from a glioma patient whose treatment included an IDH1 peptide vaccine. The CDR3 DNA sequence: TGTGCCTGTGACAGGGGAGCAAATGAGCAGTTCTTC. As protein: CACDRGANEQFF.